These 21 T cell receptor beta chains share one sample of origin, sequenced in a study of blood T cell repertoires in COVID-19. Produced via immunoSEQ multiplex PCR; TCRdb's table is partial and in-frame only. The sample lists tens of thousands of clones; about 84% were seen once. The sequenced sample consisted of peripheral blood. The receptors originated from a woman of 80 years or more with acute or convalescent COVID-19.

V is TRBV2 and J is TRBJ2-6, with a possible D match to TRBD1 (5 bases). The CDR3 consists of 15 residues. V was clipped by 4 bases and J by 1 base, with 8 bases between them. In germline, CDR1 is SNHLY, CDR2 FYNNEI. The CDR3, as DNA: TGTGCCAGCAGTGCTAGGACATCTGGGGCCAACGTCCTGACTTTC. Translating it yields CASSARTSGANVLTF.

The J gene is TRBJ1-2, the V gene TRBV3-1 (or the pseudogene TRBV3-2), with TRBD1 matching over 8 bases. The CDR3 sequence is 15 residues long. The germline CDR1 and CDR2 sequences are LGHDT and YNNKEL (reference sequence). Losses at the gene ends were 4 bases for V and 4 bases for J; bases not matched to a gene: 8. The CDR3 loop reads CASSPLQGAVYGYTF. In DNA form, the CDR3 reads TGTGCCAGCAGCCCCCTTCAGGGGGCGGTCTATGGCTACACCTTC.

V and J are TRBV12-3 or TRBV12-4 and TRBJ1-2; 8 bases line up with TRBD1. The V and J ends lost 6 bases and 4 bases, in that order; junction bases with no gene match: 4. This CDR3 spans 13 amino acids. The CDR3 sequence: CASRPGQGYGYTF. In nucleotides, the CDR3 is TGTGCCAGCAGACCCGGACAGGGCTATGGCTACACCTTC.

The chain has TRBV3-1 (or the pseudogene TRBV3-2) and TRBJ2-5; 12 nucleotides line up with TRBD2. Trimming at V came to 2 bases and at J to 5 bases, leaving 6 bases not matched to a gene. The CDR3 consists of 16 residues. Germline-derived CDR1 and CDR2 are LGHDT and YNNKEL (reference sequence). DNA of the CDR3: TGTGCCAGCAGCCAAACTAGCGGGAGGCCTCGGGAGACCCAGTACTTC. This translates into CASSQTSGRPRETQYF.

As for this clone: Compared with germline, one end of the junction differs, possibly owing to a read error. The chain couples TRBV11-2 to TRBJ2-3, with 11 bases fitting TRBD2. This CDR3 has 15 amino acids. Germline V gene lookup returns CDR1 SGHAT and CDR2 FQNNGV. The CDR3 loop reads CASSLDRTSGDTQYF. The CDR3 coding sequence is TGTGCCAGCAGCCTAGACCGGACTAGCGGGGATACGCAGTATTTT.

The rearrangement joins TRBV29-1 to TRBJ1-1; no firm D call. Deletions cut 4 bases from V and 1 base from J, with 10 bases between. CDR3 size: 13 residues. Germline V gene data show CDR1 as SQVTM and CDR2 as ANQGSEA. The CDR3 is CSVGLGRNTEAFF. The CDR3 nucleotides are TGCAGCGTTGGGCTGGGGAGGAACACTGAAGCTTTCTTT.

The chain carries TRBV29-1 and TRBJ2-1; D not certain. Germline V gene sequence: CDR1 SQVTM, CDR2 ANQGSEA. The germline V and J ends were trimmed by 4 bases and 8 bases, with 6 bases remaining between them. The CDR3 loop spans 10 amino acids. The chain's CDR3 is CSVGRDEQFF. The CDR3 DNA reads TGCAGCGTTGGTCGGGATGAGCAGTTCTTC.

V gene TRBV3-1 (or the pseudogene TRBV3-2) combines with J gene TRBJ1-1; a weak D match, TRBD1 (6 bases). The V end lost 4 bases, the J end lost 4 bases, and 13 bases lay between the germline ends. The CDR3 covers 14 residues. From germline, CDR1 is LGHDT and CDR2 YNNKEL (reference sequence). The CDR3 sequence: CASSRARGGTEAFF. DNA of the CDR3: TGTGCCAGCAGCCGGGCCAGGGGTGGCACTGAAGCTTTCTTT.

The J gene is TRBJ1-2, the V gene TRBV14; D call uncertain. There are 16 residues in the CDR3. Deletions cut 0 bases from V and 5 bases from J, with 16 bases between. Germline V gene sequence: CDR1 SGHDN, CDR2 FVKESK. CDR3 sequence reads: CASSQDGSVPGYGYTF. As DNA, the CDR3 is TGTGCCAGCAGCCAAGACGGGTCGGTGCCCGGTTATGGCTACACCTTC.

The rearrangement links TRBV7-8 to TRBJ1-5, with unresolved D. V dropped 4 bases and J dropped 3 bases, with 10 bases sitting between them. The CDR3 runs to 14 residues. Per germline, CDR1 SGHVS and CDR2 FQNEAQ. CDR3 nucleotides: TGTGCCAGCAGCTCAGGCTCGGCCAATCAGCCCCAGCATTTT. It codes for CASSSGSANQPQHF.

This clone was counted between two and nine times. This sequence joins TRBV18 and TRBJ1-1, with D perhaps TRBD1 (5 bases). CDR3 length equals 13 residues. Germline V gene sequence: CDR1 KGHSH, CDR2 LQKENI. The V gene lost 5 bases and the J gene lost 1 base, with 8 bases spanning the gap. The CDR3 protein is CASSAGPNTEAFF. CDR3 in DNA: TGTGCCAGCTCAGCAGGGCCGAACACTGAAGCTTTCTTT.

This clone was observed once. The CDR3 region has the DNA TGTGCCAGCAGCGCCCATAGCGGGGGGTTCCAAGAGACCCAGTACTTC. Protein: CASSAHSGGFQETQYF. The chain carries TRBV7-2 and TRBJ2-5; 10 nucleotides line up with TRBD2. Per germline, CDR1 SGHTA and CDR2 FQGNSA. V shed 5 bases and J 1 base; nucleotides not matched to a gene: 7. There are 16 residues in the CDR3.

The chain carries TRBV15 and TRBJ1-2; 7 nucleotides agree with TRBD1. V gave up 0 bases and J gave up 6 bases; unmatched junction bases: 1. CDR3 length equals 13 residues. The germline CDR1 and CDR2 sequences are LNHNV and YYDKDF (reference sequence). Here the CDR3 reads CATSRDRGDGYTF. Here the CDR3 DNA reads TGTGCCACCAGCAGAGACAGGGGGGATGGCTACACCTTC. Drawing the rest from reference TRBV15 and TRBJ1-2, the complete variable domain is DAMVIQNPRYQVTQFGKPVTLSCSQTLNHNVMYWYQQKSSQAPKLLFHYYDKDFNNEADTPDNFQSRRPNTSFCFLDIRSPGLGDTAMYLCATSRDRGDGYTFGSGTRLTVV.

The rearrangement joins TRBV15 to TRBJ2-7; no clear D. Trimming took 0 bases from V and 2 from J, leaving 11 bases between them. Germline assignment: CDR1 LNHNV and CDR2 YYDKDF (reference sequence). CDR3 length: 15 residues. The CDR3, as DNA: TGTGCCACCAGCAGAGAGCAGGCAGGAACCTACGAGCAGTACTTC. Its translation is CATSREQAGTYEQYF.

V is TRBV11-2 and J is TRBJ1-1; 8 bases are shared with TRBD1. Germline loops: CDR1 SGHAT, CDR2 FQNNGV. The CDR3 totals 15 residues. The V and J ends lost 1 base and 6 bases, in that order; junction bases with no gene match: 7. CDR3 sequence (DNA): TGTGCCAGCAGCTTAGGGGACAGGTGGCAATCTGAAGCTTTCTTT. It codes for CASSLGDRWQSEAFF.

The chain joins TRBV10-1 to TRBJ1-1; TRBD1 matches at 7 bases. This CDR3 is 14 amino acids long. V lost 6 bases to trimming and J lost 2 bases; unmatched junction nucleotides: 6. The germline gives CDR1 WNHNN, CDR2 SYGVQD (reference sequence). CDR3 residues: CASSLDRHNTEAFF. In DNA, the CDR3 is TGCGCCAGCAGCCTGGACAGGCATAACACTGAAGCTTTCTTT.

The V call is TRBV11-3, the J call TRBJ2-2; D unclear. The CDR3 is 16 amino acids. Germline CDR1 SGHNT, CDR2 YENEEA. V was trimmed by 4 bases and J by 3 bases, leaving 15 bases between them. In DNA form, the CDR3 reads TGTGCCAGCAGCTCTACCCCGGGTATTGACACCGGGGAGCTGTTTTTT. It translates to CASSSTPGIDTGELFF.

This sequence joins TRBV10-3 and TRBJ2-6; perhaps TRBD1 as D (6 bases). The germline CDR1 and CDR2 sequences are ENHRY and SYGVKD. Trimming left V 6 bases short and J 2 bases short, with 11 bases between. The CDR3 extends over 15 amino acids. CDR3 sequence (DNA): TGTGCCATCAGCCTACAGGGTACTGGGGCCAACGTCCTGACTTTC. Translated, it gives CAISLQGTGANVLTF.

The chain has TRBV7-3 and TRBJ2-5; the match to TRBD1 covers 10 bases. The CDR3 is made up of 13 amino acids. V lost 5 bases and J lost 7; bases outside the gene matches: 4. CDR1 and CDR2 from the germline V gene are SGHTA and FQGTGA. CDR3 loop: CASSPGQGGTQYF. CDR3 coding DNA: TGTGCCAGCAGCCCTGGACAGGGGGGGACCCAGTACTTC.

The chain links TRBV10-3 to TRBJ2-5, with 15 bases matching TRBD2. Germline V CDR1 and CDR2: ENHRY, SYGVKD. The junction had 3 bases not matched to a gene; V was cut back by 8 bases and J by 5 bases. The CDR3 covers 14 residues. The DNA for the CDR3 is TGTGCCATCGGGGGGACTAGCGGGAGGGAGACCCAGTACTTC. The encoded protein is CAIGGTSGRETQYF.

CDR3 in amino acids: CASSSVTGSLYEQYF. The CDR3 DNA reads as TGTGCCAGCTCATCGGTGACAGGGAGCCTCTACGAGCAGTACTTC. V is TRBV18 and J is TRBJ2-7, with 7 bases identical to TRBD1. V shed 5 bases and J 3 bases; nucleotides not matched to a gene: 10. The germline CDR1 and CDR2 sequences are KGHSH and LQKENI. The CDR3 spans 15 residues.